Shown below are 13 T cell receptor beta chains from a single sample sequenced in a study of beta chain features in type 1 diabetes. Study-level results: Shorter TCRB CDR3s, moderately but significantly so, were found in Type 1 diabetes patients in all four CD4+ subsets.

The whole isolated RNA underwent reverse transcription, so sequencing captured expressed TCRB transcripts. The method was immunoSEQ multiplex PCR; TCRdb's version includes in-frame clones alone and lacks a portion of them. The sample lists about 340,000 clones, about 13% seen once, with roughly 0.016% in the top ten. These receptors have no known antigen. What was sequenced was naive CD4+ T cells from blood. These receptors originate from a woman between 18 and 29 years old with type 1 diabetes.

The CDR3 DNA follows: TGTGCCAGCAGCTTTCGGGGGGATGGCTACACCTTC. This gives the protein CASSFRGDGYTF. The chain links TRBV11-2 to TRBJ1-2, with a tentative D call TRBD1 (5 bases). Germline V gene sequence: CDR1 SGHAT, CDR2 FQNNGV. The CDR3 runs to 12 residues. Trimming cost V 3 bases and J 6 bases, with 8 bases left between them.

V is TRBV2 and J is TRBJ2-6; 8 bases map to TRBD1. CDR3 length equals 17 residues. The junction had 9 bases not matched to a gene; V was cut back by 7 bases and J by 1 base. Germline V lookup: CDR1 SNHLY, CDR2 FYNNEI. As DNA, the CDR3 is TGTGCCAGCATACCGGACAGGGACCAGTCTGGGGCCAACGTCCTGACTTTC. Residues: CASIPDRDQSGANVLTF.

This clone was detected only a few times. The rearrangement joins TRBV7-2 to TRBJ1-1; D unresolved. Deletions cut 5 bases from V and 3 bases from J, with 10 bases between. CDR3 length equals 13 residues. Germline V lookup: CDR1 SGHTA, CDR2 FQGNSA. For the CDR3, the DNA is TGTGCCAGCAGCCCAAGCGTAGACACTGAAGCTTTCTTT. Encoded protein: CASSPSVDTEAFF.

The CDR3 sequence: CATSRGTGAVTDTQYF. For the CDR3, the DNA is TGTGCCACCAGCAGAGGGACAGGGGCCGTCACAGATACGCAGTATTTT. The rearrangement links TRBV15 to TRBJ2-3, with 9 bases lining up with TRBD1. The CDR3 sequence is 16 residues long. Trimming took 1 base from V and 2 from J; bases not matched to a gene: 4. Looked up from germline, CDR1 is LNHNV and CDR2 is YYDKDF (reference sequence).

V usage is TRBV5-4 and J usage is TRBJ1-2; D gene unclear. Germline CDR1 and CDR2: SGHNT and YYREEE (reference sequence). The germline V and J ends were trimmed by 5 bases and 8 bases, with 16 bases remaining between them. The CDR3 spans 13 residues. The CDR3 protein is CASRSASGVGYTF. The CDR3 region has the DNA TGTGCCAGCAGAAGCGCGAGCGGAGTCGGCTACACCTTC.

This clone was found a few times. The chain combines TRBV27 with TRBJ2-1; 7 bases align to TRBD1. There are 13 residues in the CDR3. Germline V gene sequence: CDR1 MNHEY, CDR2 SMNVEV (reference sequence). J was trimmed by 7 bases and V by 6 bases; bases with no gene match: 6. CDR3 region: CASRLGTANEQFF. The CDR3 DNA reads as TGTGCCAGCAGACTTGGGACAGCTAATGAGCAGTTCTTC.

This clone has just a few counts. This chain uses TRBV29-1 with TRBJ2-5, with D perhaps TRBD2 (6 bases). The germline V gene has CDR1 SQVTM and CDR2 ANQGSEA. The CDR3 sequence is 13 residues long. The ends were cut back, 7 bases at V and 3 bases at J, with 15 bases in the middle. The CDR3: CSAGPGLKETQYF. CDR3 DNA sequence: TGCAGCGCCGGACCGGGACTTAAAGAGACCCAGTACTTC.

The chain employs TRBV7-3 and TRBJ2-1; D is uncertain. This CDR3 region has 15 residues. Trimming removed 1 base from V and 6 bases from J, with 13 bases in between. CDR1 and CDR2 (germline): SGHTA, FQGTGA. In nucleotides, the CDR3 is TGTGCCAGCAGCTTAATAGCTAGGATCTCCAATGAGCAGTTCTTC. It encodes CASSLIARISNEQFF.

This clone occurred a few times. The chain is built from TRBV13 and TRBJ1-1, with TRBD1 matching over 7 bases. Germline CDR1 is PRHDT and CDR2 is FYEKMQ (reference sequence). The CDR3 is 14 amino acids. The J segment lost 1 base and the V segment lost 4 bases, leaving 3 bases of the junction unmatched. Written as DNA, the CDR3 is TGTGCCAGCAGCTCAAGGACAGGGAACACTGAAGCTTTCTTT. This codes for CASSSRTGNTEAFF.

This chain links TRBV7-9 with TRBJ2-5, with 8 nucleotides matching TRBD1. The CDR3 sequence is 16 residues long. Germline CDR1 is SEHNR and CDR2 is FQNEAQ (reference sequence). V lost 1 base to trimming and J lost 4 bases; unmatched junction nucleotides: 8. The DNA of the CDR3 is TGTGCCAGCAGCTTAGACGGCAGGGGGACAGGAGAGACCCAGTACTTC. This translates into CASSLDGRGTGETQYF.

The chain is built from TRBV29-1 and TRBJ2-4, with a possible D match to TRBD1 (6 bases). The CDR3 is made up of 14 amino acids. Germline V gives CDR1 SQVTM, CDR2 ANQGSEA. V was pared by 7 bases and J by 6 bases, with 19 bases between. The CDR3 spells CSAELAGTRNIQYF. DNA for the CDR3: TGCAGCGCTGAGCTGGCCGGGACACGAAACATTCAGTACTTC.

This clone was detected only a few times. The chain has TRBV6-1 and TRBJ2-3; TRBD2 is a possible D gene (6 bases). The germline gives CDR1 MNHNS, CDR2 SASEGT. The CDR3 totals 13 residues. V lost 8 bases and J lost 6, with 15 bases in between. Here the CDR3 DNA reads TGTGCCAGCCTGGGACTTCTGCATGATACGCAGTATTTT. Translation gives CASLGLLHDTQYF.

The table lists this clone with a few counts. CDR3 coding DNA: TGTGCCATCAAGACAGAGAATCAGCCCCAGCATTTT. Protein sequence: CAIKTENQPQHF. The chain joins TRBV10-3 to TRBJ1-5; tentative D call: TRBD1 (5 bases). CDR1 and CDR2 (germline): ENHRY, SYGVKD. The V and J ends lost 7 bases and 4 bases respectively, with 8 bases between them. The CDR3 extends over 12 amino acids.